The rows below give T cell receptor beta chains drawn from one sample of a study of beta chain features in type 1 diabetes. Assay: immunoSEQ multiplex PCR; the TCRdb copy retains only in-frame clones and omits some. The sample lists 140,000 to 150,000 clones, roughly 50% seen once, with roughly 0.42% in the top ten. The sample was Tregs from blood. All receptors come from a man younger than 35 in good health. The conserved cysteine and the conserved F or W are not part of the CDR3 here. Fields, in order: V gene, clone size, J gene, CDR3 protein. Size tells how often a clone was seen (once, few, many) or the class of an expanded clone, and some rows leave it out.

TRBV28	few	TRBJ2-7	ASSLVGQGYEQY
TRBV27	-	TRBJ1-2	ASRKQGGAPGYT
TRBV6-6	few	TRBJ2-7	ASSPGTSIYEQY
TRBV19	few	TRBJ2-1	ASSIIPDRGNEQF
TRBV4-3	once	TRBJ1-2	ASSQTGVGGYT
TRBV6-5	-	TRBJ2-3	ASKTRLAGEDTQY
TRBV9	-	TRBJ1-3	ASSVVGTPGNTIY
TRBV7-9	-	TRBJ2-3	ASSLYSSTDTQY
TRBV13	-	TRBJ2-2	ASSLQGITGELF
TRBV30	-	TRBJ2-5	AWSPYQETQY
TRBV7-2	few	TRBJ1-1	ASSLVGPAGTEAF
TRBV7-9	-	TRBJ2-3	ASSLVLAGVTDTQY
TRBV4-2	-	TRBJ1-1	ASSRGQQARLGAF
TRBV7-9	-	TRBJ2-3	ASSPLVAVQHTQY
TRBV18	-	TRBJ1-2	ASSPVARTANYGYT
TRBV7-9	-	TRBJ2-3	ASSLASGSSY
TRBV19	-	TRBJ1-5	ASTGGPYNQPQH
TRBV15	once	TRBJ1-1	ATSRGGGAMNTEAF
TRBV5-1	few	TRBJ2-7	ASSPWRGLSYEQY